The TCR beta chain under discussion was sequenced for a study of blood T cell repertoires in COVID-19. This CDR3 contains 19 residues. V lost 2 bases, J lost 2 bases, and 10 bases stayed unmatched. Germline CDR1 is KGHSH and CDR2 is LQKENI. This study enrolled people aged roughly 18 to 90 from approximately 24 US geographic areas. Each recovered donor of Cohort 3 presented with two negative PCRs, clearance, or symptom resolution. Clones were read by immunoSEQ multiplex PCR, and TCRdb kept only the in-frame ones, dropping some. The sample lists some 320,000 clones; roughly 89% were seen once. The gene calls are TRBV18 and TRBJ2-2; 11 nucleotides line up with TRBD2. The TCR sequence derives from a man in his sixties who had recovered from COVID-19. Sequences were obtained from PBMCs or T cells enriched from blood (not recorded which). The CDR3 sequence: CASSPTSLAGGENTGELFF. CDR3 nucleotides: TGTGCCAGCTCACCAACCTCTCTAGCGGGAGGAGAAAACACCGGGGAGCTGTTTTTT.